This T cell receptor beta chain emerged from a study of cytomegalovirus exposure and HLA in healthy donors. The PCR ran on 60 Vbeta and 13 Jbeta primers. The method was immunoSEQ multiplex PCR; TCRdb's version includes in-frame clones alone and lacks a portion of them. The sample contains roughly 200,000 clones, roughly 72% of which appear only once. CDR3 size: 14 residues. V trimming: 5 bases; J trimming: 1 base; junction bases outside the gene matches: 4. CDR1 is MNHEY, CDR2 SMNVEV, per germline (reference sequence). This clonotype was sampled from a man under 40 in good health and CMV-seronegative. The rearrangement uses TRBV27 and TRBJ1-1; 7 nucleotides line up with TRBD1. Sequencing used PBMCs. The CDR3 is CASSLGGRNTEAFF. The CDR3 coding sequence is TGTGCCAGCAGTCTAGGGGGCAGGAACACTGAAGCTTTCTTT.